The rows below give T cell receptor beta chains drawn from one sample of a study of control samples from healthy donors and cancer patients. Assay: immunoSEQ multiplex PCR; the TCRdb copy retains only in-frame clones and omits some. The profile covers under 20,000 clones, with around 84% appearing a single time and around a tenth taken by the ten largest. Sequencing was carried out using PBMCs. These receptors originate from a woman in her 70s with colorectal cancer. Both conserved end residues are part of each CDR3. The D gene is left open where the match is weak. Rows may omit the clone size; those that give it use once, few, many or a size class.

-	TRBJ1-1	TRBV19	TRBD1	TGTGCCAGTAGTGGGGCCCTCGGGACAGGGAACACTGAAGCTTTCTTT	CASSGALGTGNTEAFF
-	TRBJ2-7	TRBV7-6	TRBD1	TGTGCCAGCAGACCTGGGACAGGATTGTCCTACGAGCAGTACTTC	CASRPGTGLSYEQYF
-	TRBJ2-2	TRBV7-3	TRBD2	TGTGCCAGCAGCTTAAATCGACTAGCGGGGAACACCGGGGAGCTGTTTTTT	CASSLNRLAGNTGELFF
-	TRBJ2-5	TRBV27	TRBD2	TGTGCCAGCAGTTTATCACTAGCGGCGATCCAAGAGACCCAGTACTTC	CASSLSLAAIQETQYF
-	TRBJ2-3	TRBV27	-	TGTGCCAGCAGTTTATGGGCGGGCCTCACAGATACGCAGTATTTT	CASSLWAGLTDTQYF
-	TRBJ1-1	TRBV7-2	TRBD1	TGTGCCAGCAGACCTTCTCAGGGGGCAGGAACTGAAGCTTTCTTT	CASRPSQGAGTEAFF
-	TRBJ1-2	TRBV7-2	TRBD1	TGTGCCAGCAGCCCCAAAGCGAACCATAGGACAGGGATGGGAGGCTACACCTTC	CASSPKANHRTGMGGYTF
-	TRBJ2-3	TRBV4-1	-	TGCGCCAGCAGCCAAGTGGGCGGGCTTGTGACAGATACGCAGTATTTT	CASSQVGGLVTDTQYF
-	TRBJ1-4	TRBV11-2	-	TGTGCCAGCAGCTTAGGAGGGGGTGGTGAAAAACTGTTTTTT	CASSLGGGGEKLFF
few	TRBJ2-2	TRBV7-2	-	TGTGCCAGCAGCTTGGGCGGACCAGGCACCGGGGAGCTGTTTTTT	CASSLGGPGTGELFF
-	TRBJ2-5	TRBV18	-	TGTGCCAGCTCATTGACCGGGACTCCACAAGAGACCCAGTACTTC	CASSLTGTPQETQYF
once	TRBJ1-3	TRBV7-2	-	TGTGCCAGCAGCTTAGGGGGCTCTTCGTCTGGAAACACCATATATTTT	CASSLGGSSSGNTIYF
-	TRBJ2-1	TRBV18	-	TGTGCCAGCTCACCAAGTCCAGTCGGGAGCCAGGAGCAGTTCTTC	CASSPSPVGSQEQFF
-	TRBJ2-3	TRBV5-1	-	TGCGCCAGCAGCTCCGAAAGGGCCGATACGCAGTATTTT	CASSSERADTQYF
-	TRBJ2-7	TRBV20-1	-	TGCAGTGCAGACCGGGGCTACGAGCAGTACTTC	CSADRGYEQYF
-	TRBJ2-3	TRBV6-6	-	TGTGCCAGCAGTTACTATAGCGGCACAGATACGCAGTATTTT	CASSYYSGTDTQYF
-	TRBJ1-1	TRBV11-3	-	TGTGCCAGCAGCTTAAGGGCGTCGAACAGTGAAGCTTTCTTT	CASSLRASNSEAFF
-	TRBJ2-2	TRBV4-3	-	TGCGCCAGCAGCCAAGCAGGGACCGGGGAGCTGTTTTTT	CASSQAGTGELFF
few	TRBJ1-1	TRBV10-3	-	TGTGCCATCAGACGACAGGAGGACACTGAAGCTTTCTTT	CAIRRQEDTEAFF
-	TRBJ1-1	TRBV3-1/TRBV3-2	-	TGTGCCAGCAGGCGGGGTGGCACTGAAGCTTTCTTT	CASRRGGTEAFF
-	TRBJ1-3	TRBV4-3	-	TGCGCCAGCAGCCAAGATCCTCTACTGTCTGGAAACACCATATATTTT	CASSQDPLLSGNTIYF
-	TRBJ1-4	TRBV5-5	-	TGTGCCAGCAGCTTGGTCTCGGGAGGGTTTAATGAAAAACTGTTTTTT	CASSLVSGGFNEKLFF
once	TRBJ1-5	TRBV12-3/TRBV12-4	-	TGTGCCAGCAGTTTAGCGCCAACTCAGCCCCAGCATTTT	CASSLAPTQPQHF
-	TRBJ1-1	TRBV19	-	TGTGCCAGTAGTATCTCCGACACTGAAGCTTTCTTT	CASSISDTEAFF
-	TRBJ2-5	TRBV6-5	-	TGTGCCAGCAGGGCCGGGACGGTGGGGACAGAGACCCAGTACTTC	CASRAGTVGTETQYF
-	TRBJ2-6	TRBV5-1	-	TGCGCCAGCAGCTCCTACTCTGGGGCCAACGTCCTGACTTTC	CASSSYSGANVLTF
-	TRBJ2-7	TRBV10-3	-	TGTGCCATCAGCCCGGGACCCGTAATCGCCTACGAGCAGTACTTC	CAISPGPVIAYEQYF
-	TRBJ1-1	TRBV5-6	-	TGTGCCAGCAGCTTTAGGGGGGAGACTGAAGCTTTCTTT	CASSFRGETEAFF
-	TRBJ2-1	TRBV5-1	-	TGCGCCAGCAGCTTGGCCAAACGAGCGGGCGCGATATGGCAGTTCTTC	CASSLAKRAGAIWQFF
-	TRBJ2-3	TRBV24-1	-	TGTGCCACCAGTGACCCCCGGATAGGGGATACGCAGTATTTT	CATSDPRIGDTQYF
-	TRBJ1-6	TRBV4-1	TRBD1	TGCGCCAGCAGCCAAAAAAGGGAACAGGGGAAATTGGGGGGTTCACCCCTCCACTTT	CASSQKREQGKLGGSPLHF
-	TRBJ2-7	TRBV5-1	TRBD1	TGCGCCAGCAGTGGGACAGGAAGATACGAGCAGTACTTC	CASSGTGRYEQYF
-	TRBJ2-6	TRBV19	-	TGTGCCAGTAGTACGACATCTGCCAACGTCCTGACTTTC	CASSTTSANVLTF
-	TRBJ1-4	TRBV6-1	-	TGTGCCAGCAGTGCCCAGGGAGCGGCGACTAATGAAAAACTGTTTTTT	CASSAQGAATNEKLFF
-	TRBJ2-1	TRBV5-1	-	TGCGCCAGCAGCTTGCGGGGAGGTCCCAATGAGCAGTTCTTC	CASSLRGGPNEQFF
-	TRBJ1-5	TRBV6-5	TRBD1	TGTGCCAGCAGGAGGACAGGGGCGTCCAATCAGCCCCAGCATTTT	CASRRTGASNQPQHF
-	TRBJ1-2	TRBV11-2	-	TGTGCCAGCAGCCCTACAGGGAACTATGGCTACACCTTC	CASSPTGNYGYTF
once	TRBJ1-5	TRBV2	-	TGTGCCAGCAGTGTCCGCTTTAATCAGCCCCAGCATTTT	CASSVRFNQPQHF
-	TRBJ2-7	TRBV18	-	TGTGCCAGCTCACCTGGGGTATACGAGCAGTACTTC	CASSPGVYEQYF
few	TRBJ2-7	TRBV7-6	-	TGTGCCAGCAGCTTAGCAAAATCCTACGAGCAGTACTTC	CASSLAKSYEQYF
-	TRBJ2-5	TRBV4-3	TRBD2	TGCGCCAGCAGCCAGGATAGCGGGGGGGCCGCGACCCAGTACTTC	CASSQDSGGAATQYF
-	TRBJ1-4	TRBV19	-	TGTGCCAGTAGGCGAAGGGCGGGTGAAGAAAAACTGTTTTTT	CASRRRAGEEKLFF
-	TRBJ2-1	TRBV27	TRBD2	TGTGCCAGCGGGCTGCCCCCTCGGGAGGCTTATGAGCAGTTCTTC	CASGLPPREAYEQFF
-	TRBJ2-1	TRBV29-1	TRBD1	TGCAGCGTGGTGGACAGGGGGCAGCATGAGCAGTTCTTC	CSVVDRGQHEQFF
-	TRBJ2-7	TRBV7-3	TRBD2	TGTGCCAGCAGTCCAGGGACTAGCGGGAGGGCCTCCGAGCAGTACTTC	CASSPGTSGRASEQYF
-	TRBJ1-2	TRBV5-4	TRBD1	TGTGCCAGCAGCTGGACAGGGAGGGACTACACCTTC	CASSWTGRDYTF
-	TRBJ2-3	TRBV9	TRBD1	TGTGCCAGCAGCCTTAGGGTGGCACAGGGGAGCACAGATACGCAGTATTTT	CASSLRVAQGSTDTQYF
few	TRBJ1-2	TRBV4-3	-	TGCGCCAGCAGCCAACTCTCCGGGGGGGGAAACTATGGCTACACCTTC	CASSQLSGGGNYGYTF
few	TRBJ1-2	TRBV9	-	TGTGCCAGCAGCGGACCGACAGGAAACTTATATGGCTACACCTTC	CASSGPTGNLYGYTF
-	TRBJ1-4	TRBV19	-	TGTGCCAGTAGTCCGGAGAGGGCAAGAAATGAAAAACTGTTTTTT	CASSPERARNEKLFF
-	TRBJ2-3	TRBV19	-	TGTGCCAGTAGCCCCCTGGACCTAACCAGTACAGATACGCAGTATTTT	CASSPLDLTSTDTQYF
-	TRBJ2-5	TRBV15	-	TGTGCCACCAGCAGAGATGGACAACAGGGGACCCAGTACTTC	CATSRDGQQGTQYF
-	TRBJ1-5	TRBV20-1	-	TGCAGTGCTAATGAGGGGACAATGGGACAGCCCCAGCATTTT	CSANEGTMGQPQHF
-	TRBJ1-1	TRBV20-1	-	TGCAGACCCGAGGGGAACACTGAAGCTTTCTTT	CRPEGNTEAFF
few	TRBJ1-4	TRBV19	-	TGTGCCAGTAGGTCCATCGAAGGAAAACTGTTTTTT	CASRSIEGKLFF
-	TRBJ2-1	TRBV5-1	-	TGCGCCAGCAGCTTGGCCCCTAGCGCCAGCTCCTACAATGAGCAGTTCTTC	CASSLAPSASSYNEQFF
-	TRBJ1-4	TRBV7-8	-	TGTGCCAGCAGCTTAGCGCGGCAGAGGGTAACTGAAAAACTGTTTTTT	CASSLARQRVTEKLFF
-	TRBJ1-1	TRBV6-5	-	TGTGCCAGCAGTTACGTCTCTAGTCTAAACACTGAAGCTTTCTTT	CASSYVSSLNTEAFF